The T cell receptor (beta chain) described here comes from a study of T cell responses to AZD1222 COVID-19 vaccine. Study-level points and caveats: Just a handful of people given AZD1222 tested seropositive at baseline.

Assay: immunoSEQ multiplex PCR; the TCRdb copy retains only in-frame clones and omits some. This table has approximately 50,000 clones, roughly three quarters appearing once. This CDR3 spans 14 amino acids. V lost 6 bases to trimming and J lost 5 bases; unmatched junction nucleotides: 4. The germline gives CDR1 SEHNR, CDR2 FQNEAQ (reference sequence). As to this clone: No antigen is known for it.

This material consisted of peripheral blood, taken 28 days after the second AZD1222 dose. The chain joins TRBV7-9 to TRBJ2-3; TRBD2 matches at 11 bases. This receptor was taken from an adult who received the AZD1222 COVID-19 vaccine. The CDR3: CASRGGTSGDTQYF. CDR3 in DNA: TGTGCCAGCAGAGGTGGGACTAGCGGAGATACGCAGTATTTT.